This T cell receptor beta chain appears in the sequencing data of a study of cytomegalovirus exposure and HLA in healthy donors. Primers for the PCR totalled 60 Vbeta and 13 Jbeta. TCRdb's table, derived via immunoSEQ multiplex PCR, lists solely in-frame clones and lacks some. The top ten hold approximately 2.8% of the sample, which has about 140,000 clones, around 81% seen once. Sequenced input: PBMCs. This sequence originates from a male donor in good health and CMV-seronegative.

The CDR3 loop reads CASSGQKANYGYTF. The CDR3 DNA follows: TGTGCCAGCAGCGGTCAGAAAGCTAACTATGGCTACACCTTC. The rearrangement joins TRBV7-2 to TRBJ1-2; D unresolved. Germline CDR1 is SGHTA and CDR2 is FQGNSA. The CDR3 has 14 amino acids. Trimming took off 5 bases at V and 0 bases at J, with 10 bases between the two ends.